Detailed here is one T cell receptor beta chain. This specimen comes from a study of CD4 T cells in relation to SARS-CoV-2 and coronaviruses. Across the study: Median patient age was roughly 35 years, spanning 21 to 72 years. A couple of subjects were Hispanic; patients were 8 males and a few females.

The method was immunoSEQ multiplex PCR; TCRdb's version includes in-frame clones alone and lacks a portion of them. The table lists some 40,000 clones, 70% to 90% of them singletons. CDR3 length: 12 amino acids. CDR1 is GTSNPN and CDR2 is SVGIG in the germline V gene (reference sequence). Trimming took 2 bases from V and 7 from J, leaving 11 bases between them. The rearrangement uses TRBV30 and TRBJ1-1; tentatively, D is TRBD1 (6 bases). The clonotype comes from an adult with COVID-19. The sequencing input was memory CD4+ T cells from PBMCs. For the CDR3, the DNA is TGTGCCTGGAGTCGCCAGGGGATTGAAGCTTTCTTT. Its translation: CAWSRQGIEAFF.